The next 8 T cell receptor beta chains were all read from a single sample in a study of T cell responses to AZD1222 COVID-19 vaccine. The method was immunoSEQ multiplex PCR; TCRdb's version includes in-frame clones alone and lacks a portion of them. The profile shows roughly 150,000 clones, roughly 82% of them singletons. The input for sequencing was peripheral blood, taken on day 0 of AZD1222 vaccination. These receptor sequences come from an adult in good health.

The chain has TRBV5-1 and TRBJ1-1; 9 bases map to TRBD1. V lost 4 bases to trimming and J lost 2 bases; unmatched junction nucleotides: 18. Looked up from germline, CDR1 is SGHRS and CDR2 is YFSETQ. The CDR3 extends over 19 amino acids. The CDR3 coding sequence is TGCGCCAGCAGCCCGGCCAGGACAGGGGTAAGAGGACGTAACACTGAAGCTTTCTTT. It is translated as CASSPARTGVRGRNTEAFF. Drawing the rest from reference TRBV5-1 and TRBJ1-1, the complete variable domain is KAGVTQTPRYLIKTRGQQVTLSCSPISGHRSVSWYQQTPGQGLQFLFEYFSETQRNKGNFPGRFSGRQFSNSRSEMNVSTLELGDSALYLCASSPARTGVRGRNTEAFFGQGTRLTVV.

The chain has TRBV7-8 and TRBJ2-3; 8 nucleotides agree with TRBD1. This CDR3 region has 16 residues. Germline CDR1 is SGHVS and CDR2 is FQNEAQ. With 1 base clipped from V and 1 base from J, the junction kept 4 bases outside the gene matches. DNA for the CDR3: TGTGCCAGCAGCTTAGGGACAGGGTGGGGCACAGATACGCAGTATTTT. Translation gives CASSLGTGWGTDTQYF.

The J gene is TRBJ1-2, the V gene TRBV24-1; D not certain. The V end was cut by 2 bases, the J end by 3 bases, with 15 bases between. CDR3 size: 16 residues. Germline loops: CDR1 KGHDR, CDR2 SFDVKD. The CDR3 region has the DNA TGTGCCACCAGTGATTGGGTGAGGGAGGGAGACTATGGCTACACCTTC. Encoded protein: CATSDWVREGDYGYTF.

This clone has just a few counts. The chain couples TRBV5-1 to TRBJ1-4; D may be TRBD1 (5 bases). This CDR3 is 16 amino acids long. Trimming shortened V by 0 bases and J by 8 bases, and 17 bases separated the two germline ends. Germline CDR1 and CDR2: SGHRS and YFSETQ. The CDR3 region is CASSLDYRRGTEKLFF. As DNA, the CDR3 is TGCGCCAGCAGCTTGGATTACCGTAGGGGTACCGAAAAACTGTTTTTT.

This rearrangement joins TRBV24-1 to TRBJ1-5; D call uncertain. V was pared by 3 bases and J by 6 bases, with 11 bases between. Per germline, CDR1 KGHDR and CDR2 SFDVKD. The CDR3 has 14 residues. This chain's CDR3 is CATSDPSQSQPQHF. In DNA form, the CDR3 reads TGTGCCACCAGTGATCCGTCCCAGAGTCAGCCCCAGCATTTT.

This clone was found a few times. The chain recombines TRBV19 with TRBJ1-5, with D unresolved. From germline, CDR1 is LNHDA and CDR2 SQIVND (reference sequence). The CDR3 contains 18 residues. With 4 bases removed from V and 2 bases from J, the gap between germline ends came to 21 bases. The CDR3 DNA sequence: TGTGCCAGTAGTACCCACAGTCCCGGGGTGGGTGGCAATCAGCCCCAGCATTTT. Its protein is CASSTHSPGVGGNQPQHF.

The sample holds one count of this clone. V is TRBV4-1 and J is TRBJ2-7, with a possible D match to TRBD1 (5 bases). Trimming pared 1 base from V and 5 bases from J, leaving 15 bases between. Germline CDR1 and CDR2: MGHRA and YSYEKL. The CDR3 loop spans 15 amino acids. The CDR3 bases are TGCGCCAGCAGCCAAGGGGGCGCCCTCCTCGACGAGCAGTACTTC. The encoded protein is CASSQGGALLDEQYF.

This chain uses TRBV19 with TRBJ1-1; possible D gene TRBD1, 5 bases. Trimming cost V 7 bases and J 6 bases, with 21 bases left between them. The V gene's germline CDR1 is LNHDA and CDR2 SQIVND (reference sequence). This CDR3 contains 15 residues. DNA of the CDR3: TGTGCCAGTACTCCGACAAGGGGAAGGGTTCCTGAAGCTTTCTTT. This gives the protein CASTPTRGRVPEAFF.